These 20 T cell receptor beta chains were all obtained from the same sample, sequenced in a study of cytomegalovirus exposure and HLA in healthy donors. The PCR was carried out with 60 Vbeta primers and 13 Jbeta primers. The repertoire was sequenced with immunoSEQ multiplex PCR; TCRdb's copy has only in-frame clones and lacks some. The data show some 200,000 clones, more than 60% seen once. Sequenced input: PBMCs. The receptor source for this set is a woman aged 55-75 years in good health and CMV-seropositive.

V gene TRBV11-1 combines with J gene TRBJ2-3, with a weak D call TRBD1 (6 bases). The V end was cut by 1 base, the J end by 2 bases, with 7 bases between. This CDR3 region has 14 residues. Germline V CDR1 and CDR2: SGHAT, FQDESV (reference sequence). CDR3 sequence (DNA): TGTGCCAGCAGCTTAGGGACAGCCACAGATACGCAGTATTTT. Translation gives CASSLGTATDTQYF.

The table lists this clone with a few counts. The chain recombines TRBV6-1 with TRBJ1-2; TRBD1 matches 9 bases. The CDR3 runs 15 residues. V shed 2 bases and J 8 bases; nucleotides not matched to a gene: 9. Germline V gene lookup returns CDR1 MNHNS and CDR2 SASEGT. As DNA, the CDR3 is TGTGCCAGCAGTGAAATGGGGACAGGGTTGGGCGGCTACACCTTC. It codes for CASSEMGTGLGGYTF.

J is TRBJ1-1 and V is TRBV14; D perhaps matches TRBD1 (6 bases). The CDR3 has 15 amino acids. Germline V gene lookup returns CDR1 SGHDN and CDR2 FVKESK. V lost 4 bases to trimming and J lost 10 bases, with 22 bases between them. Here the CDR3 reads CASSPKTYRALGAFF. Written as DNA, the CDR3 is TGTGCCAGCAGCCCCAAAACTTACAGGGCTCTAGGAGCTTTCTTT. Supplemented by reference TRBV14 and TRBJ1-1, the full variable domain reads EAGVTQFPSHSVIEKGQTVTLRCDPISGHDNLYWYRRVMGKEIKFLLHFVKESKQDESGMPNNRFLAERTGGTYSTLKVQPAELEDSGVYFCASSPKTYRALGAFFGQGTRLTVV.

DNA for the CDR3: TGTGCCGAGGCAGCGGTTAATTCACCCCTCCACTTT. Translating it yields CAEAAVNSPLHF. This rearrangement joins TRBV2 to TRBJ1-6; D uncertain. CDR1 is SNHLY, CDR2 FYNNEI, per germline. The CDR3 has 12 amino acids. V lost 11 bases, J lost 6 bases, and 11 bases lay in between.

The V call is TRBV5-4, the J call TRBJ2-7, with 9 bases that match TRBD1. Unmatched junction bases numbered 5, after V lost 0 bases and J lost 7 bases. The length of the CDR3 is 14 residues. Per germline, CDR1 SGHNT and CDR2 YYREEE (reference sequence). The CDR3 loop is CASSLGGQGREQYF. The CDR3 DNA reads TGTGCCAGCAGCTTGGGGGGACAGGGTCGAGAGCAGTACTTC.

This CDR3 reads CASSQDRDSNQPQHF. The CDR3 region has the DNA TGCGCCAGCAGCCAAGACAGGGATAGCAATCAGCCCCAGCATTTT. This chain connects TRBV4-1 to TRBJ1-5; tentative D call: TRBD1 (5 bases). Trimming stripped 0 bases from V and 0 bases from J, with 6 bases between. The CDR3 extends over 15 amino acids. From germline, CDR1 is MGHRA and CDR2 YSYEKL.

As regards this clone: Other DNA sequences within the sample encode an identical CDR3. The J gene is TRBJ2-7, the V gene TRBV2, with 10 bases matching TRBD1. This CDR3 has 14 residues. J lost 5 bases, V lost 5 bases, and 6 bases had no gene match. Germline V gene sequence: CDR1 SNHLY, CDR2 FYNNEI. CDR3 loop: CASSLGQGGHEQYF. The CDR3 nucleotides read TGTGCCAGCAGTTTAGGACAGGGGGGCCACGAGCAGTACTTC.

The chain couples TRBV7-9 to TRBJ2-3; 7 positions match TRBD1. The CDR3 covers 14 residues. V was pared by 5 bases and J by 0 bases, with 2 bases of the junction left unmatched. The germline CDR1 and CDR2 sequences are SEHNR and FQNEAQ (reference sequence). This chain's CDR3 is CASSGGQSTDTQYF. The CDR3 DNA is TGTGCCAGCAGCGGGGGACAGAGCACAGATACGCAGTATTTT.

The chain links TRBV5-4 to TRBJ2-3; D gene ambiguous. Trimming stripped 2 bases from V and 1 base from J, with 11 bases between. This CDR3 comprises 15 residues. CDR1 is SGHNT, CDR2 YYREEE, per germline (reference sequence). The chain's CDR3 is CASSLFTYRTDTQYF. In DNA form, the CDR3 reads TGTGCCAGCAGCTTATTCACATACCGCACAGATACGCAGTATTTT.

The V and J genes are TRBV28 and TRBJ1-4; D may be TRBD1 (6 bases). Germline CDR1 reads MDHEN; CDR2 reads SYDVKM. The CDR3 sequence is 15 residues long. V lost 5 bases, J lost 5 bases, and 15 bases lay in between. In nucleotides, the CDR3 is TGTGCCAGCAGTCTCACAGGGCAGGAGAATGAAAAACTGTTTTTT. This codes for CASSLTGQENEKLFF.

The rearrangement joins TRBV5-1 to TRBJ2-5, with unresolved D. Germline assignment: CDR1 SGHRS and CDR2 YFSETQ. The CDR3 covers 13 residues. The ends were cut back, 0 bases at V and 5 bases at J, with 8 bases in the middle. CDR3 nucleotides: TGCGCCAGCAGCTTGGATCAGGCGGAGACCCAGTACTTC. This encodes CASSLDQAETQYF.

The rearrangement links TRBV9 to TRBJ2-6, with TRBD2 matching 9 bases. Germline values: CDR1 SGDLS, CDR2 YYNGEE. With V trimmed by 0 bases and J by 0 bases, 7 bases remained unmatched. This CDR3 contains 19 residues. CDR3 protein: CASSVASLAGSSGANVLTF. Here the CDR3 DNA reads TGTGCCAGCAGCGTAGCTAGCCTAGCGGGGAGCTCTGGGGCCAACGTCCTGACTTTC.

The chain links TRBV5-5 to TRBJ2-1; TRBD1 aligns across 9 bases. The CDR3 is 16 amino acids. Unmatched junction bases numbered 6, after V lost 3 bases and J lost 2 bases. From germline, CDR1 is SGHKS and CDR2 YYEKEE (reference sequence). CDR3 region: CASSSQRDRAYNEQFF. The CDR3 nucleotides read TGTGCCAGCAGCTCCCAGCGGGACAGGGCCTACAATGAGCAGTTCTTC. The whole variable domain, remainder taken from reference TRBV5-5 and TRBJ2-1, is DAGVTQSPTHLIKTRGQQVTLRCSPISGHKSVSWYQQVLGQGPQFIFQYYEKEERGRGNFPDRFSARQFPNYSSELNVNALLLGDSALYLCASSSQRDRAYNEQFFGPGTRLTVL.

The rearrangement uses TRBV18 and TRBJ1-2; D ambiguous. CDR1 and CDR2 from the germline V gene are KGHSH and LQKENI. CDR3 length equals 15 residues. V gave up 2 bases and J gave up 8 bases, with 18 bases separating them. The CDR3 region has the DNA TGTGCCAGCTCACCAACCCCAGACACGGGGATAGGCTACACCTTC. This translates into CASSPTPDTGIGYTF.

This clone was observed a single time. The gene calls are TRBV7-9 and TRBJ1-5; a weak D match, TRBD1 (6 bases). V lost 4 bases, J lost 5 bases, and 9 bases lay in between. The CDR3 length is 13 residues. CDR1 SEHNR and CDR2 FQNEAQ come from the germline V gene (reference sequence). The CDR3 sequence is CASSSQGDQPQHF. CDR3 DNA sequence: TGTGCCAGCAGCTCACAGGGTGATCAGCCCCAGCATTTT. Using reference TRBV7-9 and TRBJ1-5 for the parts outside the CDR3, the full variable domain is DTGVSQNPRHKITKRGQNVTFRCDPISEHNRLYWYRQTLGQGPEFLTYFQNEAQLEKSRLLSDRFSAERPKGSFSTLEIQRTEQGDSAMYLCASSSQGDQPQHFGDGTRLSIL.

The chain is built from TRBV19 and TRBJ1-4; 9 nucleotides match TRBD1. Trimming cost V 3 bases and J 8 bases; bases outside gene matches: 7. This CDR3 region has 15 residues. Germline V lookup: CDR1 LNHDA, CDR2 SQIVND (reference sequence). CDR3: CASSIATGGQEKLFF. CDR3 in DNA: TGTGCCAGTAGTATTGCGACAGGGGGTCAAGAAAAACTGTTTTTT.

This clone was detected a few times. The chain has TRBV30 and TRBJ2-3; the D gene is possibly TRBD2 (7 bases). This CDR3 is 15 amino acids long. Trimming removed 7 bases from V and 2 bases from J, with 19 bases in between. Germline V gives CDR1 GTSNPN, CDR2 SVGIG (reference sequence). This CDR3 reads CAYAFGGGPTDTQYF. Here the CDR3 DNA reads TGTGCCTACGCCTTTGGGGGGGGCCCCACAGATACGCAGTATTTT.

This sequence joins TRBV14 and TRBJ2-5, with 13 bases lining up with TRBD2. Germline values: CDR1 SGHDN, CDR2 FVKESK. Trimming took 4 bases from V and 8 from J; bases not matched to a gene: 4. The CDR3 runs 14 residues. The CDR3 here is CASSPRTSGSTQYF. In DNA form, the CDR3 reads TGTGCCAGCAGCCCTAGGACTAGCGGGAGTACCCAGTACTTC. Based on the CDR3 plus reference TRBV14 and TRBJ2-5, the full variable domain is EAGVTQFPSHSVIEKGQTVTLRCDPISGHDNLYWYRRVMGKEIKFLLHFVKESKQDESGMPNNRFLAERTGGTYSTLKVQPAELEDSGVYFCASSPRTSGSTQYFGPGTRLLVL.

This clone was found once. The rearrangement links TRBV2 to TRBJ2-7; tentatively, D is TRBD2 (5 bases). Germline assignment: CDR1 SNHLY and CDR2 FYNNEI. CDR3 length: 12 residues. The V end lost 3 bases, the J end lost 8 bases, and 11 bases lay between the germline ends. The CDR3 coding sequence is TGTGCCAGCAGTGACTCGGGGTTTAAGCAGTACTTC. Protein sequence: CASSDSGFKQYF.

The chain carries TRBV7-9 and TRBJ2-4; weak D call: TRBD1 (5 bases). The CDR3 consists of 17 residues. Germline loops: CDR1 SEHNR, CDR2 FQNEAQ (reference sequence). The germline V and J ends were trimmed by 5 bases and 2 bases, with 19 bases remaining between them. The CDR3 coding sequence is TGTGCCAGCAGCCCGCAGGGCAGTTGGAGATCCAAAAACATTCAGTACTTC. Translating it yields CASSPQGSWRSKNIQYF.